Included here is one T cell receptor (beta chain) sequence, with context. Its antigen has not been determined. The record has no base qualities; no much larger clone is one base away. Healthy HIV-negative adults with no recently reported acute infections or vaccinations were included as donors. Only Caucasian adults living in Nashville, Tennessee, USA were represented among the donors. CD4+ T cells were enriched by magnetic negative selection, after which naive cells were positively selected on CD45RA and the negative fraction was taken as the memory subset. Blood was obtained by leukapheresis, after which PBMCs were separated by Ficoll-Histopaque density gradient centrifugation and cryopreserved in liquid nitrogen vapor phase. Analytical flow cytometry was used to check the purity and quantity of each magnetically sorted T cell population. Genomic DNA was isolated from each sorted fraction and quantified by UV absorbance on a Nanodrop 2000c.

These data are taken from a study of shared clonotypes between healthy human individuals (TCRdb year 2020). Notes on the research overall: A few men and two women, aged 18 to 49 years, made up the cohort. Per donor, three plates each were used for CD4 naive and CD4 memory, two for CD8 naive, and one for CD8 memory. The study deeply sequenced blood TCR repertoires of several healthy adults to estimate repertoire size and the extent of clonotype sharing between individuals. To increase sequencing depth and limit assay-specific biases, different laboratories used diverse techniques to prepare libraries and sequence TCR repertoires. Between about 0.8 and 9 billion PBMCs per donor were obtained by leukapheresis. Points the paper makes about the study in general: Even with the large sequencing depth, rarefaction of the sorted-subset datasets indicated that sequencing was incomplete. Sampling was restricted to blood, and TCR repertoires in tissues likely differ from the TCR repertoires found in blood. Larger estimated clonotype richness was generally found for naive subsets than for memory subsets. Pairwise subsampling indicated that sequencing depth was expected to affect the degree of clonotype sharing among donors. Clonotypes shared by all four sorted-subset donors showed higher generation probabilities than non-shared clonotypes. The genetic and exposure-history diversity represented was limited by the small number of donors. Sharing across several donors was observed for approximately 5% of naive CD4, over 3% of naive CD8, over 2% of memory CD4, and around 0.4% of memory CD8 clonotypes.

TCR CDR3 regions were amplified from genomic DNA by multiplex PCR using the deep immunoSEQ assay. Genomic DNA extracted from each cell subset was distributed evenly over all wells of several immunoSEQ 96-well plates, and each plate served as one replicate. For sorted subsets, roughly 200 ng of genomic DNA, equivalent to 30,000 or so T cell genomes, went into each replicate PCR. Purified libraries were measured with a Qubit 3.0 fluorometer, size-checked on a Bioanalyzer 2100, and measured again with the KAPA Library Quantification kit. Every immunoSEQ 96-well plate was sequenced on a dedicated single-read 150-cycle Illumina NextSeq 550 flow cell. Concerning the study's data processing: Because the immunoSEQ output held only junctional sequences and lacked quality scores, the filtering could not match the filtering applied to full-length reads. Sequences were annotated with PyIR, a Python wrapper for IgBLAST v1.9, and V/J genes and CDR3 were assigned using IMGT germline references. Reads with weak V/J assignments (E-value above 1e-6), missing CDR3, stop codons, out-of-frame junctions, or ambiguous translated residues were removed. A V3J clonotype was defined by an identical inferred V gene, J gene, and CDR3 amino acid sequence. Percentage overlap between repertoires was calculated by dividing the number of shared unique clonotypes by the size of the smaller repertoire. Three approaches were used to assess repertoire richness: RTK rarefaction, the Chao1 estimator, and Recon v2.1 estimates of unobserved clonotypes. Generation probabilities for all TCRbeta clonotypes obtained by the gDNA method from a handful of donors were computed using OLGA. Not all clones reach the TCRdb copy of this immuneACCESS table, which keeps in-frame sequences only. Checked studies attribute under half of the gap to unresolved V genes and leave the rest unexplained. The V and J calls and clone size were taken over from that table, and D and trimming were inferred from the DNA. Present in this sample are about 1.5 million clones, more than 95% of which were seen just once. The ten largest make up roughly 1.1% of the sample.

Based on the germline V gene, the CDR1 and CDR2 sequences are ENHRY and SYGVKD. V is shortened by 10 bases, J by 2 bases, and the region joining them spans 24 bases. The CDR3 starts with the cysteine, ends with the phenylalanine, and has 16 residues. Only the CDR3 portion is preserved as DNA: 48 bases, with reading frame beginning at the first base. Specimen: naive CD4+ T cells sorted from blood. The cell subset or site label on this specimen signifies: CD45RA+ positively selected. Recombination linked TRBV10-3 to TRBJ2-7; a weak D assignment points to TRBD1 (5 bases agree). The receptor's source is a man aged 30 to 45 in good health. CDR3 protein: CATEPTERQSAYEQYF. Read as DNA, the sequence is TGTGCCACCGAACCTACCGAAAGACAGTCCGCCTACGAGCAGTACTTC.